This T cell receptor beta chain was retrieved from a study of Ad26.COV2.S vaccination and SARS-CoV-2 variants. General observations from the study: Assessments of TCR breadth and depth may have underestimated the total T cell responses.

About this clone: What it binds is not known.

Sequencing was performed with immunoSEQ multiplex PCR; in TCRdb, only in-frame clones are kept and a portion is missing. This table holds about 350,000 clones, about 88% found once. V was clipped by 2 bases and J by 4 bases, with 17 bases between them. Germline V gives CDR1 LGHDT, CDR2 YNNKEL (reference sequence). This CDR3 spans 16 amino acids. The treatment was: around 19 received Ad26.COV2.S at low or high dose, single or two shots; roughly five received placebo; per-sample allocation not given. Repertoires come from day 63 after the first vaccine or placebo injection. Recruitment in Boston yielded a donor of adult age, 18-55 years.

The sample in question was peripheral blood, obtained in a trial of Ad26.COV2.S vaccine versus placebo. The chain joins TRBV3-1 (or the pseudogene TRBV3-2) to TRBJ1-2, with a weak D call TRBD1 (6 bases). The source is a person aged 18-65 years who received the Ad26.COV2.S COVID-19 vaccine or a placebo. CDR3 bases: TGTGCCAGCAGCCAAAAACAGGGTAGTTACGGCTATGGCTACACCTTC. Translated: CASSQKQGSYGYGYTF.